These 25 T cell receptor beta chains were all obtained from the same sample, sequenced in a study of OX40 agonist ivuxolimab in advanced cancers. Here immunoSEQ multiplex PCR was the method, and the copy in TCRdb shows in-frame clones only, minus some. The sample has roughly 25,000 clones; approximately 83% are singletons. The specimen comprised CD4+ or CD8+ T cells sorted from blood, sampled in a trial of the OX40 agonist ivuxolimab. The receptors were sampled from an adult with an advanced solid tumor such as melanoma, head and neck, liver or kidney cancer.

The chain joins TRBV7-2 to TRBJ1-2; D is uncertain. CDR1 SGHTA and CDR2 FQGNSA come from the germline V gene. Trimming removed 2 bases from V and 8 bases from J, with 15 bases in between. The CDR3 extends over 14 amino acids. DNA of the CDR3: TGTGCCAGCAGCTTAATGGAGGCTTCTAGAGGCTACACCTTC. This codes for CASSLMEASRGYTF.

The rearrangement uses TRBV12-5 and TRBJ1-5, with D perhaps matching TRBD1 (5 bases). The CDR3 is 13 amino acids. CDR1 is LGHNT, CDR2 FRNRAP, per germline. Trimming pared 3 bases from V and 5 bases from J, leaving 8 bases between. The CDR3 DNA reads TGTGCTAGTGGTTTTGGAGGGGATCAGCCCCAGCATTTT. This encodes CASGFGGDQPQHF.

The CDR3 sequence: CASSLDSGGVIYEQYF. Here the CDR3 DNA reads TGTGCCAGCAGCTTGGATAGCGGGGGGGTTATCTACGAGCAGTACTTC. The chain combines TRBV5-4 with TRBJ2-7; 11 bases fit TRBD2. Unmatched junction bases numbered 5, after V lost 0 bases and J lost 3 bases. The CDR3 runs to 16 residues. Germline loops: CDR1 SGHNT, CDR2 YYREEE (reference sequence).

The chain is built from TRBV28 and TRBJ1-4; maybe TRBD1 (5 bases). This CDR3 comprises 13 residues. Germline CDR1 is MDHEN and CDR2 is SYDVKM. Trimming cost V 6 bases and J 8 bases, with 13 bases left between them. The DNA of the CDR3 is TGTGCCAGCAGGCCCCCAGGGAGGGAAAAACTGTTTTTT. As protein: CASRPPGREKLFF.

The chain has TRBV19 and TRBJ2-5; possibly TRBD1 or TRBD2 for D (5 bases each). Per germline, CDR1 LNHDA and CDR2 SQIVND (reference sequence). V was clipped by 6 bases and J by 4 bases, with 27 bases between them. The CDR3 has 18 amino acids. CDR3 sequence (DNA): TGTGCCAGTAGCAATGCGAGGGGCCGGGACCTGGGGCGAGAGACCCAGTACTTC. Encoded protein: CASSNARGRDLGRETQYF.

The chain combines TRBV5-1 with TRBJ2-1; possible D gene TRBD1, 6 bases. The V gene lost 7 bases and the J gene lost 8 bases, with 16 bases spanning the gap. This CDR3 region has 13 residues. Germline assignment: CDR1 SGHRS and CDR2 YFSETQ. CDR3 DNA: TGCGCCAGCGGACAGTCGGTTTCCGATGAGCAGTTCTTC. Amino acid sequence: CASGQSVSDEQFF.

This clone was found a few times. The chain is built from TRBV10-1 and TRBJ1-1; D might be TRBD1 (5 bases). From germline, CDR1 is WNHNN and CDR2 SYGVQD (reference sequence). The CDR3 length is 14 residues. Between the trimmed V and J ends, which lost 5 bases and 2 bases, there was a span of 12 bases. The CDR3 loop is CASSPSGGNTEAFF. The DNA of the CDR3 is TGCGCCAGCAGTCCCTCGGGGGGAAACACTGAAGCTTTCTTT.

The rearrangement joins TRBV7-3 to TRBJ2-1; D is ambiguous. This CDR3 contains 13 residues. Trimming shortened V by 8 bases and J by 7 bases, and 15 bases separated the two germline ends. Per the germline V gene, CDR1 is SGHTA and CDR2 is FQGTGA. CDR3 sequence: CASGLSPYNEQFF. The CDR3 DNA follows: TGTGCCAGCGGTCTTTCCCCATATAATGAGCAGTTCTTC.

The rearrangement joins TRBV5-5 to TRBJ2-2; tentative D call: TRBD2 (5 bases). The V end lost 4 bases, the J end lost 5 bases, and 18 bases lay between the germline ends. CDR3 length: 16 residues. Germline CDR1 and CDR2: SGHKS and YYEKEE (reference sequence). The CDR3 loop is CASSRTVVTGTGELFF. The CDR3 nucleotides are TGTGCCAGCAGCCGGACGGTCGTTACGGGAACCGGGGAGCTGTTTTTT.

The chain couples TRBV5-4 to TRBJ2-3; the D call may be TRBD1 or TRBD2 (5 bases each). This CDR3 has 12 amino acids. V dropped 2 bases and J dropped 6 bases, with 7 bases sitting between them. Per the germline V gene, CDR1 is SGHNT and CDR2 is YYREEE (reference sequence). CDR3 sequence (DNA): TGTGCCAGCAGCTTCTGGGGGGATACGCAGTATTTT. Translated: CASSFWGDTQYF.

The chain couples TRBV30 to TRBJ1-2; D is undetermined. V was clipped by 8 bases and J by 1 base, with 23 bases between them. Germline V gene data show CDR1 as GTSNPN and CDR2 as SVGIG (reference sequence). This CDR3 comprises 16 residues. The CDR3 loop is CATIRGPSAVNYGYTF. CDR3 nucleotides: TGTGCCACAATCCGTGGCCCCTCCGCGGTTAACTATGGCTACACCTTC. Combining the CDR3 with reference TRBV30 and TRBJ1-2 gives the whole variable domain SQTIHQWPATLVQPVGSPLSLECTVEGTSNPNLYWYRQAAGRGLQLLFYSVGIGQISSEVPQNLSASRPQDRQFILSSKKLLLSDSGFYLCATIRGPSAVNYGYTFGSGTRLTVV.

V usage is TRBV15 and J usage is TRBJ2-1; tentative D call: TRBD1 (6 bases). Germline V gene sequence: CDR1 LNHNV, CDR2 YYDKDF (reference sequence). The CDR3 runs to 20 residues. Trimming stripped 0 bases from V and 0 bases from J, with 21 bases between. This CDR3 reads CATSRDPRTRGGSSYNEQFF. CDR3 nucleotide sequence: TGTGCCACCAGCAGAGATCCGCGTACGCGAGGGGGTAGCTCCTACAATGAGCAGTTCTTC.

The V and J genes are TRBV7-2 and TRBJ1-2; D unresolved. Trimming pared 1 base from V and 8 bases from J, leaving 11 bases between. There are 13 residues in the CDR3. The germline CDR1 and CDR2 sequences are SGHTA and FQGNSA. CDR3 sequence: CASSLVEGRGYTF. The CDR3 DNA follows: TGTGCCAGCAGCTTAGTTGAGGGTCGAGGCTACACCTTC.

The rearrangement links TRBV27 to TRBJ1-4; perhaps TRBD1 as D (5 bases). CDR3 length: 16 amino acids. With 6 bases removed from V and 1 base from J, the gap between germline ends came to 15 bases. Germline assignment: CDR1 MNHEY and CDR2 SMNVEV (reference sequence). The CDR3 protein is CASSRNRGVTNEKLFF. The CDR3 DNA follows: TGTGCCAGCAGCCGCAACCGGGGCGTAACTAATGAAAAACTGTTTTTT.

This clone was counted a single time. This chain's CDR3 is CASSLDYRGVRQPQHF. The CDR3 DNA is TGTGCCAGCAGCTTAGACTATCGGGGGGTGAGGCAGCCCCAGCATTTT. This rearrangement joins TRBV11-2 to TRBJ1-5; perhaps TRBD1 as D (5 bases). The length of the CDR3 is 16 residues. Germline CDR1 reads SGHAT; CDR2 reads FQNNGV. Trimming took off 0 bases at V and 7 bases at J, with 16 bases between the two ends.

This clone was picked up one time. This CDR3 reads CASSLDPDQETQYF. The CDR3 DNA reads as TGTGCCAGCAGCTTGGACCCGGATCAAGAGACCCAGTACTTC. The chain carries TRBV5-4 and TRBJ2-5, with no clear D. CDR3 length equals 14 residues. Trimming pared 0 bases from V and 2 bases from J, leaving 8 bases between. From germline, CDR1 is SGHNT and CDR2 YYREEE (reference sequence).

CDR3: CASSSSTGRKGYTF. DNA of the CDR3: TGTGCCAGCAGTTCATCGACAGGGAGAAAGGGCTACACCTTC. V usage is TRBV7-9 and J usage is TRBJ1-2, with TRBD1 identical over 7 bases. CDR3 length: 14 residues. Trimming at V came to 6 bases and at J to 8 bases, leaving 12 bases not matched to a gene. CDR1 is SEHNR, CDR2 FQNEAQ, per germline (reference sequence).

The rearrangement joins TRBV5-4 to TRBJ2-7; D not resolved. Trimming cost V 4 bases and J 4 bases, with 6 bases left between them. CDR3 length: 11 residues. Germline V gene data show CDR1 as SGHNT and CDR2 as YYREEE (reference sequence). The CDR3 nucleotides read TGTGCCAGCAGCATCATTTACGAGCAGTACTTC. This codes for CASSIIYEQYF.

The V gene is TRBV5-4, the J gene TRBJ1-2; D is possibly TRBD1 (5 bases). V was shortened by 3 bases and J by 4 bases, with 16 bases between the two germline ends. CDR1 is SGHNT and CDR2 is YYREEE in the germline V gene (reference sequence). This CDR3 spans 15 amino acids. Here the CDR3 reads CASSSRDRVSYGYTF. The CDR3 DNA sequence: TGTGCCAGCAGCTCCCGGGACCGAGTCTCCTATGGCTACACCTTC.

The chain combines TRBV5-1 with TRBJ2-1; D not resolved. The CDR3 loop spans 13 amino acids. The germline V gene has CDR1 SGHRS and CDR2 YFSETQ. V lost 0 bases to trimming and J lost 9 bases, with 10 bases between them. The CDR3 sequence is CASSLGVMGEQFF. The CDR3 DNA sequence: TGCGCCAGCAGCTTGGGCGTTATGGGTGAGCAGTTCTTC.

This chain links TRBV10-3 with TRBJ2-5; 9 bases line up with TRBD1. The CDR3 spans 16 residues. Losses at the gene ends were 10 bases for V and 1 base for J; bases not matched to a gene: 13. Germline CDR1 and CDR2: ENHRY and SYGVKD. CDR3 protein: CATSGGTGRIQETQYF. DNA for the CDR3: TGTGCCACCTCCGGGGGGACAGGGAGGATCCAAGAGACCCAGTACTTC.

The rearrangement uses TRBV7-6 and TRBJ1-2; D remains unclear. This CDR3 region has 13 residues. V was pared by 5 bases and J by 4 bases, with 11 bases between. Per germline, CDR1 SGHVS and CDR2 FNYEAQ. CDR3 DNA sequence: TGTGCCAGCAGCCCAAACGGCATCTATGGCTACACCTTC. It translates to CASSPNGIYGYTF. The full variable domain, in which reference TRBV7-6 and TRBJ1-2 provide the parts outside the CDR3, is GAGVSQSPRYKVTKRGQDVALRCDPISGHVSLYWYRQALGQGPEFLTYFNYEAQQDKSGLPNDRFSAERPEGSISTLTIQRTEQRDSAMYRCASSPNGIYGYTFGSGTRLTVV.

The V call is TRBV7-6, the J call TRBJ2-1; D may be TRBD2 (5 bases). V dropped 2 bases and J dropped 8 bases, with 10 bases sitting between them. This CDR3 has 13 residues. Germline lookup yields CDR1 SGHVS and CDR2 FNYEAQ. The DNA of the CDR3 is TGTGCCAGCAGCTTAATAGGAGGCGATGAGCAGTTCTTC. Encoded protein: CASSLIGGDEQFF.

The CDR3 here is CASSQDVSGGAYEQYF. The CDR3 DNA reads as TGTGCCAGCAGCCAAGATGTGAGCGGGGGGGCCTACGAGCAGTACTTC. The chain recombines TRBV4-2 with TRBJ2-7; 10 positions agree with TRBD2. Trimming cost V 0 bases and J 2 bases; bases outside gene matches: 4. From germline, CDR1 is LGHNA and CDR2 YNFKEQ. The CDR3 sequence is 16 residues long.

This clone has just one count. The chain joins TRBV6-5 to TRBJ2-7, with 13 bases aligning to TRBD2. This CDR3 spans 15 amino acids. The germline V gene has CDR1 MNHEY and CDR2 SVGAGI. V was pared by 5 bases and J by 4 bases, with 5 bases of the junction left unmatched. This CDR3 is CASSPGLAGVYEQYF. The CDR3 DNA follows: TGTGCCAGCAGTCCCGGACTAGCGGGGGTGTACGAGCAGTACTTC.